The next 26 T cell receptor beta chains were all read from a single sample in a study of blood T cell repertoires in COVID-19. The method was immunoSEQ multiplex PCR; TCRdb's version includes in-frame clones alone and lacks a portion of them. The sample contains fewer than 45,000 clones, approximately 74% of which appear only once. The sequencing sample was made of peripheral blood. Receptor source: a man between 65 and 79 years old with COVID-19, enrolled during active disease.

The chain recombines TRBV7-2 with TRBJ1-2; D ambiguous. The CDR3 is 15 amino acids. V gave up 4 bases and J gave up 3 bases, with 15 bases separating them. The germline V gene encodes CDR1 SGHTA and CDR2 FQGNSA. The CDR3 sequence is CASSSGPGGDYGYTF. The CDR3, as DNA: TGTGCCAGCAGCTCCGGACCGGGAGGTGACTATGGCTACACCTTC.

This sequence joins TRBV19 and TRBJ2-7, with 11 positions matching TRBD2. Germline trimming cut 6 bases from V and 2 bases from J; bases unmatched to any gene: 6. This CDR3 has 15 amino acids. Germline-derived CDR1 and CDR2 are LNHDA and SQIVND (reference sequence). This CDR3 is CASRNLAGGTYEQYF. CDR3 bases: TGTGCCAGTAGAAACCTAGCGGGAGGTACCTACGAGCAGTACTTC. Full variable domain (missing parts from reference TRBV19 and TRBJ2-7): DGGITQSPKYLFRKEGQNVTLSCEQNLNHDAMYWYRQDPGQGLRLIYYSQIVNDFQKGDIAEGYSVSREKKESFPLTVTSAQKNPTAFYLCASRNLAGGTYEQYFGPGTRLTVT.

The chain joins TRBV7-2 to TRBJ1-1, with 7 nucleotides matching TRBD1. After removal of 0 bases from V and 3 bases from J, the junction contained 4 bases not matched to a gene. The CDR3 extends over 15 amino acids. Germline lookup yields CDR1 SGHTA and CDR2 FQGNSA. The CDR3 DNA reads as TGTGCCAGCAGCTTAGCGGCGGGACAGCACACTGAAGCTTTCTTT. The encoded protein is CASSLAAGQHTEAFF.

The chain carries TRBV27 and TRBJ1-5; 9 nucleotides line up with TRBD1. The CDR3 totals 14 residues. The V gene end was trimmed by 4 bases and the J gene end by 7 bases; junction bases not matched to a gene: 5. Germline CDR1 reads MNHEY; CDR2 reads SMNVEV (reference sequence). Here the CDR3 reads CASSSTGGRQPQHF. The CDR3 coding sequence is TGTGCCAGCAGTTCGACAGGGGGACGCCAGCCCCAGCATTTT.

This clone was recorded only once. The chain couples TRBV30 to TRBJ1-3, with TRBD1 as a possible D gene (6 bases). Germline CDR1 is GTSNPN and CDR2 is SVGIG (reference sequence). The CDR3 runs to 12 residues. The CDR3 DNA is TGTGGTCAGGACAGCTCTGGAAACACCATATATTTT. Translation: CGQDSSGNTIYF.

The J gene is TRBJ2-1, the V gene TRBV28; TRBD1 matches 8 bases. The length of the CDR3 is 13 residues. CDR1 is MDHEN, CDR2 SYDVKM, per germline. Germline trimming cut 4 bases from V and 9 bases from J; bases unmatched to any gene: 5. This CDR3 reads CASSSGQGGEQFF. CDR3 DNA sequence: TGTGCCAGCAGTTCAGGACAGGGTGGTGAGCAGTTCTTC.

The rearrangement links TRBV5-1 to TRBJ1-6; TRBD1 is a possible D gene (6 bases). V was trimmed by 0 bases and J by 7 bases, leaving 8 bases between them. The CDR3 length is 14 residues. Looked up from germline, CDR1 is SGHRS and CDR2 is YFSETQ. The CDR3 bases are TGCGCCAGCAGCTTGGGACAGGTGAATTCACCCCTCCACTTT. It codes for CASSLGQVNSPLHF.

This chain joins TRBV28 and TRBJ2-7; the D is unclear. V lost 5 bases and J 3 bases, leaving 14 bases between the germline ends. This CDR3 has 14 amino acids. Germline CDR1 is MDHEN and CDR2 is SYDVKM. The CDR3 sequence is CASSVPGLNYEQYF. DNA for the CDR3: TGTGCCAGCAGTGTCCCAGGTTTGAACTACGAGCAGTACTTC.

This clone was recorded a few times. The chain couples TRBV5-1 to TRBJ2-1; 12 bases fit TRBD2. The germline gives CDR1 SGHRS, CDR2 YFSETQ. The V segment lost 5 bases and the J segment 1 base; nucleotides outside the gene matches: 1. The CDR3 spans 15 residues. This CDR3 is CASRTSGGSYNEQFF. DNA for the CDR3: TGCGCCAGCAGAACTAGCGGGGGGTCCTACAATGAGCAGTTCTTC.

V gene TRBV24-1 combines with J gene TRBJ2-2; weak D call: TRBD1 (5 bases). The germline CDR1 and CDR2 sequences are KGHDR and SFDVKD. The length of the CDR3 is 14 residues. The V gene lost 4 bases and the J gene lost 5 bases, with 10 bases spanning the gap. The DNA of the CDR3 is TGTGCCACCAGTGACCAGGGTCGGACCGGGGAGCTGTTTTTT. This encodes CATSDQGRTGELFF.

CDR3 protein: CASSLERSSYNEQFF. In DNA, the CDR3 is TGTGCCAGCAGCTTAGAGCGAAGCTCCTACAATGAGCAGTTCTTC. The chain employs TRBV7-9 and TRBJ2-1; D is undetermined. The germline V gene has CDR1 SEHNR and CDR2 FQNEAQ (reference sequence). The CDR3 has 15 amino acids. The germline V and J ends were trimmed by 1 base and 0 bases, with 7 bases remaining between them.

The chain couples TRBV19 to TRBJ2-7; 9 nucleotides match TRBD1. This CDR3 region has 15 residues. The V gene end was trimmed by 4 bases and the J gene end by 5 bases; junction bases not matched to a gene: 9. Germline V gives CDR1 LNHDA, CDR2 SQIVND (reference sequence). The CDR3 region is CASSTAGQGSNEQYF. CDR3 sequence (DNA): TGTGCCAGTAGTACCGCGGGACAGGGCTCTAACGAGCAGTACTTC.

The chain recombines TRBV6-5 with TRBJ1-5, with 8 nucleotides matching TRBD1. The CDR3 runs to 13 residues. With V trimmed by 4 bases and J by 7 bases, 3 bases remained unmatched. Germline V gene sequence: CDR1 MNHEY, CDR2 SVGAGI. As DNA, the CDR3 is TGTGCCAGCAGTTCAGGGGGCAGCCAGCCCCAGCATTTT. Its protein product is CASSSGGSQPQHF.

The chain has TRBV5-1 and TRBJ2-7; 11 positions agree with TRBD1. V lost 3 bases to trimming and J lost 4 bases; unmatched junction nucleotides: 3. The CDR3 runs to 14 residues. Looked up from germline, CDR1 is SGHRS and CDR2 is YFSETQ. The CDR3 coding sequence is TGCGCCAGCAGCTGGGGACAGGGGGTTTACGAGCAGTACTTC. Translating it yields CASSWGQGVYEQYF.

The J gene is TRBJ2-3, the V gene TRBV18; no reliable D call. V was pared by 2 bases and J by 2 bases, with 8 bases between. The germline V gene encodes CDR1 KGHSH and CDR2 LQKENI. The CDR3 extends over 14 amino acids. The CDR3 nucleotides read TGTGCCAGCTCACCAGAGGTGAACACAGATACGCAGTATTTT. Amino acids: CASSPEVNTDTQYF.

The table lists this clone with a count of one. The V and J genes are TRBV6-4 and TRBJ2-1; 7 positions agree with TRBD2. The CDR3 runs to 16 residues. In germline, CDR1 is MRHNA, CDR2 SNTAGT. J gave up 0 bases and V 0 bases, and 2 bases lay outside the gene matches. CDR3 nucleotide sequence: TGTGCCAGCAGTGACTCGAGGACTAGCTCCTACAATGAGCAGTTCTTC. Protein product: CASSDSRTSSYNEQFF.

This clone has just a few counts. V gene TRBV7-9 combines with J gene TRBJ1-6; 8 nucleotides match TRBD1. The ends lost 5 bases at V and 7 bases at J; junction bases unmatched: 4. Germline CDR1 is SEHNR and CDR2 is FQNEAQ (reference sequence). There are 14 residues in the CDR3. In nucleotides, the CDR3 is TGTGCCAGCAGCCACGGACAGGGAAATTCACCCCTCCACTTT. Amino acid sequence: CASSHGQGNSPLHF. Using reference TRBV7-9 and TRBJ1-6 for the parts outside the CDR3, the full variable domain is DTGVSQNPRHKITKRGQNVTFRCDPISEHNRLYWYRQTLGQGPEFLTYFQNEAQLEKSRLLSDRFSAERPKGSFSTLEIQRTEQGDSAMYLCASSHGQGNSPLHFGNGTRLTVT.

This rearrangement joins TRBV7-2 to TRBJ1-1; D is ambiguous. The germline V gene has CDR1 SGHTA and CDR2 FQGNSA. Deletions cut 5 bases from V and 4 bases from J, with 17 bases between. The CDR3 extends over 15 amino acids. CDR3 sequence reads: CASSAHSPLGTEAFF. The CDR3 DNA follows: TGTGCCAGCAGCGCACACAGTCCCTTGGGCACTGAAGCTTTCTTT. The whole variable domain, filled in from reference TRBV7-2 and TRBJ1-1, reads GAGVSQSPSNKVTEKGKDVELRCDPISGHTALYWYRQSLGQGLEFLIYFQGNSAPDKSGLPSDRFSAERTGGSVSTLTIQRTQQEDSAVYLCASSAHSPLGTEAFFGQGTRLTVV.

V gene TRBV7-3 combines with J gene TRBJ2-3; 9 bases are a match to TRBD1. V was pared by 4 bases and J by 4 bases, with 3 bases of the junction left unmatched. The CDR3 contains 14 residues. Germline V gene lookup returns CDR1 SGHTA and CDR2 FQGTGA. The DNA for the CDR3 is TGTGCCAGCAGCTCACAGGGGGCTTCAGATACGCAGTATTTT. It translates to CASSSQGASDTQYF. The complete variable domain, with remaining parts taken from reference TRBV7-3 and TRBJ2-3, reads GAGVSQTPSNKVTEKGKYVELRCDPISGHTALYWYRQSLGQGPEFLIYFQGTGAADDSGLPNDRFFAVRPEGSVSTLKIQRTERGDSAVYLCASSSQGASDTQYFGPGTRLTVL.

This rearrangement joins TRBV27 to TRBJ1-2; 10 nucleotides agree with TRBD1. This CDR3 has 14 amino acids. Germline lookup yields CDR1 MNHEY and CDR2 SMNVEV (reference sequence). J lost 3 bases, V lost 8 bases, and 6 bases had no gene match. The DNA of the CDR3 is TGTGCCAGCGGACCGGGACAGGGGTACTATGGCTACACCTTC. As protein: CASGPGQGYYGYTF.

The genes are TRBV28 and TRBJ2-7, with a tentative D call TRBD1 (6 bases). The germline CDR1 and CDR2 sequences are MDHEN and SYDVKM. This CDR3 has 14 residues. V dropped 7 bases and J dropped 2 bases, with 15 bases sitting between them. The DNA of the CDR3 is TGTGCCAGCAACGAAAGAGGGGGTACCTACGAGCAGTACTTC. Its protein is CASNERGGTYEQYF. Full variable domain (remainder filled in from reference TRBV28 and TRBJ2-7): DVKVTQSSRYLVKRTGEKVFLECVQDMDHENMFWYRQDPGLGLRLIYFSYDVKMKEKGDIPEGYSVSREKKERFSLILESASTNQTSMYLCASNERGGTYEQYFGPGTRLTVT.

The V call is TRBV27, the J call TRBJ2-1; D perhaps matches TRBD2 (6 bases). V was cut by 6 bases and J by 5 bases, with 11 bases left in between. Germline V lookup: CDR1 MNHEY, CDR2 SMNVEV (reference sequence). This CDR3 has 13 residues. The CDR3 protein is CASRIGGNNEQFF. The CDR3 DNA is TGTGCCAGCAGAATCGGGGGTAACAATGAGCAGTTCTTC.

This clone was seen only a few times. The gene calls are TRBV29-1 and TRBJ1-3; D may be TRBD1 (6 bases). This CDR3 spans 13 amino acids. Trimming left V 6 bases short and J 4 bases short, with 13 bases between. Germline V gene sequence: CDR1 SQVTM, CDR2 ANQGSEA. CDR3: CSVAPGQGNTIYF. Written as DNA, the CDR3 is TGCAGCGTCGCCCCGGGACAAGGAAACACCATATATTTT. Using reference TRBV29-1 and TRBJ1-3 for the parts outside the CDR3, the full variable domain is SAVISQKPSRDICQRGTSLTIQCQVDSQVTMMFWYRQQPGQSLTLIATANQGSEATYESGFVIDKFPISRPNLTFSTLTVSNMSPEDSSIYLCSVAPGQGNTIYFGEGSWLTVV.

V usage is TRBV2 and J usage is TRBJ2-7; D unclear. V lost 7 bases, J lost 1 base, and 8 bases lay in between. CDR3 size: 12 residues. Germline V gives CDR1 SNHLY, CDR2 FYNNEI. DNA of the CDR3: TGTGCCAGCACAAGCGCGTCCTACGAGCAGTACTTC. Encoded protein: CASTSASYEQYF.

The V and J genes are TRBV10-3 and TRBJ2-3; possibly TRBD2 for D (6 bases). The CDR3 runs to 14 residues. Trimming shortened V by 4 bases and J by 3 bases, and 11 bases separated the two germline ends. Germline values: CDR1 ENHRY, CDR2 SYGVKD. The CDR3 here is CAISGAGRTDTQYF. In DNA, the CDR3 is TGTGCCATCAGTGGGGCGGGGAGGACAGATACGCAGTATTTT.

The CDR3 region is CASSPGLAGEFF. In nucleotides, the CDR3 is TGCGCCAGCAGCCCAGGACTAGCGGGGGAGTTCTTC. V usage is TRBV5-1 and J usage is TRBJ2-1; 13 bases match TRBD2. Per germline, CDR1 SGHRS and CDR2 YFSETQ. The CDR3 totals 12 residues. After removal of 4 bases from V and 14 bases from J, the junction contained 3 bases not matched to a gene.